The clone carrying this T cell receptor (beta chain) was counted ten times or more. This sample was included in a study of shared clonotypes between healthy human individuals. The CDR3 contains 14 residues. Germline CDR1 is GTSNPN and CDR2 is SVGIG (reference sequence). Germline trimming cut 2 bases from V and 5 bases from J; bases unmatched to any gene: 8. Profiled with immunoSEQ multiplex PCR; TCRdb holds only in-frame clones, not every one. The data show a few hundred thousand clones, 75% to 80% seen once. The source is a woman aged 35 to 49 in good health. Some clones in this sample may be carry-over from other donors' samples. J is TRBJ2-5 and V is TRBV30; 7 bases fit TRBD1. The sample taken for sequencing was PBMCs. The CDR3 here is CAWSPSTGTETQYF. The CDR3 DNA follows: TGTGCCTGGAGTCCGTCGACAGGGACGGAGACCCAGTACTTC.